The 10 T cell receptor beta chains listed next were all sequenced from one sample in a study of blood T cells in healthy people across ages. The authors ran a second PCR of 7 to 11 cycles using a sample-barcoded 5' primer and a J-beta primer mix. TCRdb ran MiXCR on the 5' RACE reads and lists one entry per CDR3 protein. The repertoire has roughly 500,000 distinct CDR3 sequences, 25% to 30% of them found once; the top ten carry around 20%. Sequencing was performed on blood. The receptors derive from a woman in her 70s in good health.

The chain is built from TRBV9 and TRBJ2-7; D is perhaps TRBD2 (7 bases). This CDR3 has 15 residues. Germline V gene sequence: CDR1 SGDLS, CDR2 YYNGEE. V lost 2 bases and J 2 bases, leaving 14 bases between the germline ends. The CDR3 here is CASSVSWGGTYEQYF. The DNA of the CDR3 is TGTGCCAGCAGCGTCAGTTGGGGGGGCACCTACGAGCAGTACTTC.

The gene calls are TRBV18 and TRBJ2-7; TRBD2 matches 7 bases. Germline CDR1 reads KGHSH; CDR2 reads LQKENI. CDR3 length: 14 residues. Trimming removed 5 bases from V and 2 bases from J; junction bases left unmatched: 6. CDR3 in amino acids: CASSSSGTTYEQYF. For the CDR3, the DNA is TGTGCCAGCTCATCCAGCGGGACCACCTACGAGCAGTACTTC.

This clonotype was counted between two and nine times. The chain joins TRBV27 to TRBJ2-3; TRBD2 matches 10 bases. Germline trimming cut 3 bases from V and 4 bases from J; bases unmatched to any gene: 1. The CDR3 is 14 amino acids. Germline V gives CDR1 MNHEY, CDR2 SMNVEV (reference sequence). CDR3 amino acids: CASSFSGGADTQYF. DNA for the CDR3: TGTGCCAGCAGTTTCAGCGGGGGGGCAGATACGCAGTATTTT.

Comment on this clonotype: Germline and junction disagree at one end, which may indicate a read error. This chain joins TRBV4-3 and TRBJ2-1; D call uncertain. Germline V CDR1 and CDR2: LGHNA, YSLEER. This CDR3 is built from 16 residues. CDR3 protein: CASSYSSGSSYHEQFF. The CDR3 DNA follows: TGCGCCAGCAGCTATAGCAGTGGTAGCTCCTACCATGAGCAGTTCTTC.

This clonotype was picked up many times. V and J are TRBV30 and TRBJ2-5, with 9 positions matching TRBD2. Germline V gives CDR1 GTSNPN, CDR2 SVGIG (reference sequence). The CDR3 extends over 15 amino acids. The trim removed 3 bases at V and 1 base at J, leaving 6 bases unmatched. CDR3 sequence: CAWSDGAGGQETQYF. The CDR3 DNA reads TGTGCCTGGAGCGACGGAGCGGGGGGCCAAGAGACCCAGTACTTC. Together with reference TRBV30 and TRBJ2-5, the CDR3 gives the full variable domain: SQTIHQWPATLVQPVGSPLSLECTVEGTSNPNLYWYRQAAGRGLQLLFYSVGIGQISSEVPQNLSASRPQDRQFILSSKKLLLSDSGFYLCAWSDGAGGQETQYFGPGTRLLVL.

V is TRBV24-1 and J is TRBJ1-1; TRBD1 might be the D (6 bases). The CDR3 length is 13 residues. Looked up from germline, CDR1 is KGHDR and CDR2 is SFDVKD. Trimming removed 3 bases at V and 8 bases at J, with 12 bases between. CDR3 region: CATSDPGQPEAFF. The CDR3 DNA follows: TGTGCCACCAGTGATCCCGGACAGCCCGAAGCTTTCTTT.

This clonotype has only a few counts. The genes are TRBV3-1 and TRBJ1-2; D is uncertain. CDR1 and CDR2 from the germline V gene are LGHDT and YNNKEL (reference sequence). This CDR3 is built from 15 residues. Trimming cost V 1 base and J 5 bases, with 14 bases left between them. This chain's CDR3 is CASSQGMVAAYGYTF. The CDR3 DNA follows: TGTGCCAGCAGCCAAGGTATGGTGGCAGCATATGGCTACACCTTC.

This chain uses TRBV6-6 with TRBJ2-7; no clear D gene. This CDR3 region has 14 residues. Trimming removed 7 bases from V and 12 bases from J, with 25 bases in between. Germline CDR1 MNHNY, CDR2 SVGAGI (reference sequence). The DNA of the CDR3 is TGTGCCAGCAAACCCACAGCGATCTCCTACGAGTGGTACTTC. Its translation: CASKPTAISYEWYF.

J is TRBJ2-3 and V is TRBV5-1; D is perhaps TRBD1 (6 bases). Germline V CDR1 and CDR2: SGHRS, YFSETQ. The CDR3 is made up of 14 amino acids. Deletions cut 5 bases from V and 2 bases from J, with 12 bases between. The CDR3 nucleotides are TGCGCCAGCAGGCCCGGACAGACCACAGATACGCAGTATTTT. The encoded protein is CASRPGQTTDTQYF.

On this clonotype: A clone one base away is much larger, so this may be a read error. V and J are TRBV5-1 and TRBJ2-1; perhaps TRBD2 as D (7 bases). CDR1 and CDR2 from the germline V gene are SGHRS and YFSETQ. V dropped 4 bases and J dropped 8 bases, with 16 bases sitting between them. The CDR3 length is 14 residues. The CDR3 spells CASSPRGGGDEQFF. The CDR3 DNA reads TGCGCCAGCAGCCCTAGGGGGGGCGGCGATGAGCAGTTCTTC.